The present TCR beta chain was sequenced within a study of T cell changes during pregnancy in multiple sclerosis. Some clones are missing from TCRdb's copy, which holds only in-frame ones; the method was immunoSEQ multiplex PCR. This table holds 70,000 to 75,000 clones, more than 90% found once. The CDR3 runs to 15 residues. V was pared by 2 bases and J by 1 base, with 12 bases between. Germline V gene sequence: CDR1 SGDLS, CDR2 YYNGEE. The source was peripheral blood, collected in the second trimester of pregnancy. The source of this sequence is a female donor with multiple sclerosis, enrolled in a pregnancy study. The chain recombines TRBV9 with TRBJ1-1; D is perhaps TRBD1 (5 bases). The CDR3 protein is CASSVEGRPNTEAFF. In DNA, the CDR3 is TGTGCCAGCAGCGTGGAGGGACGGCCGAACACTGAAGCTTTCTTT.